The 4 T cell receptor beta chains reported below all come from one sample, sequenced in a study of T-cell reconstitution after alpha-beta-depleted transplantation in children. Unique molecular identifiers featured in how the TCRbeta library was prepared. TCRdb analysed the PCR reads with MiXCR anew, one entry per CDR3 protein. The sample lists some 840,000 distinct CDR3 sequences; 15% to 20% were seen once. The sample in question was PBMCs, mostly from graft donor cells, obtained 360 days after TCRalphabeta/CD19-depleted stem cell transplant. The receptors originated from a male patient between 10 and 17 years old who had a stem cell transplant for acute lymphoblastic leukemia, so the T cells may come from the graft donor.

There are a few counts of this clonotype. The chain uses TRBV20-1 and TRBJ2-1, with 14 bases identical to TRBD2. This CDR3 spans 19 amino acids. Germline V gives CDR1 DFQATT, CDR2 SNEGSKA (reference sequence). The V gene end was trimmed by 5 bases and the J gene end by 7 bases; junction bases not matched to a gene: 19. The CDR3 spells CSAPPPGLAGAIPMNEQFF. CDR3 sequence (DNA): TGCAGTGCTCCTCCCCCGGGACTAGCGGGAGCCATCCCTATGAATGAGCAGTTCTTC.

V is TRBV10-3 and J is TRBJ2-5; 12 bases map to TRBD2. In germline, CDR1 is ENHRY, CDR2 SYGVKD. This CDR3 has 14 amino acids. The V and J ends lost 6 bases and 4 bases, in that order; junction bases with no gene match: 3. The CDR3 region is CAIRPGLAGETQYF. The CDR3 bases are TGTGCCATCAGGCCGGGACTAGCGGGAGAGACCCAGTACTTC.

This clonotype occurred a few times. This chain links TRBV20-1 with TRBJ2-3; D unresolved. CDR1 is DFQATT and CDR2 is SNEGSKA in the germline V gene (reference sequence). Trimming took off 6 bases at V and 4 bases at J, with 14 bases between the two ends. The CDR3 runs to 13 residues. CDR3 protein: CSARNPSPDTQYF. CDR3 bases: TGCAGTGCCAGAAATCCGTCCCCAGATACGCAGTATTTT.

The sample holds a few counts of this clonotype. The chain combines TRBV5-6 with TRBJ2-5; D not resolved. Germline assignment: CDR1 SGHDT and CDR2 YYEEEE. V was clipped by 0 bases and J by 11 bases, with 8 bases between them. This CDR3 is 11 amino acids long. This CDR3 reads CASSLVAEQYF. The CDR3 nucleotides read TGTGCCAGCAGCTTGGTGGCAGAGCAGTACTTC.